This entry features one T cell receptor beta chain sequence. Its antigen is unknown. This entry belongs to a study of OX40 agonist ivuxolimab in advanced cancers. Study overall: Age averaged around 54 years (range roughly 23 to 79), and less than 85% were male. Having had anti-PD-1, anti-PD-L1 or anti-CTLA-4 therapy before was allowed, and about 40% had some.

V was pared by 6 bases and J by 1 base, with 8 bases of the junction left unmatched. Germline assignment: CDR1 MNHNY and CDR2 SVGAGI (reference sequence). The CDR3 extends over 16 amino acids. Study-level points and caveats: At 0.1-3.0 mg/kg, partial responders had clonal expansion among the lowest observed. Clones of CD4+ and CD8+ blood T cells grew by week 6 at doses of 0.1 to 3.0 mg/kg.

TCRdb keeps only in-frame clones here, not all; method: immunoSEQ multiplex PCR. This repertoire shows approximately 86,000 clones, approximately 90% found once; its top ten account for more than 0.25%. The gene calls are TRBV6-6 and TRBJ2-3, with 9 bases aligning to TRBD1. The input for sequencing was CD4+ or CD8+ T cells sorted from blood, taken in a trial of the OX40 agonist ivuxolimab. The clonotype was recovered from an adult with an advanced solid tumor such as melanoma, head and neck, liver or kidney cancer. CDR3 in amino acids: CASRQTGGVGTDTQYF. Written as DNA, the CDR3 is TGTGCCAGCAGGCAAACAGGGGGCGTTGGCACAGATACGCAGTATTTT.